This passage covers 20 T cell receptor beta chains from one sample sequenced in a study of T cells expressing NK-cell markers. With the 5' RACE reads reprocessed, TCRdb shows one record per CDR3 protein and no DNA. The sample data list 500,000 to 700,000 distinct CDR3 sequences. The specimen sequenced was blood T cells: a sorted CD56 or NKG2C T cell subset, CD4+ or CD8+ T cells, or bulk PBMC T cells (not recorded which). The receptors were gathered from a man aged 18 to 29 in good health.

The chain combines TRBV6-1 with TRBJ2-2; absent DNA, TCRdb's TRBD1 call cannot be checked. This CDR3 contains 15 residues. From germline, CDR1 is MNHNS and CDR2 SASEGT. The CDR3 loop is CASCSGGPNTGELFF.

CDR3 sequence reads: CAISDFRGETQYF. The chain uses TRBV10-3 and TRBJ2-5; lacking DNA, the TRBD1 call made by TCRdb goes unchecked. The CDR3 sequence is 13 residues long. Germline loops: CDR1 ENHRY, CDR2 SYGVKD.

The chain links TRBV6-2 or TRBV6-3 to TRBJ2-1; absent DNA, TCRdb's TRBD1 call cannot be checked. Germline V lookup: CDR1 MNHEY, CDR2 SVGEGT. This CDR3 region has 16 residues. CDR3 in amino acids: CASSYSGAPPYNEQFF.

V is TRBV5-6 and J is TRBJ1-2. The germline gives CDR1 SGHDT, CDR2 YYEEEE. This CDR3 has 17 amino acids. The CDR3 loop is CASSATESYGANYGYTF.

The CDR3 loop reads CSAKPPAVNRKPYEQYF. The V call is TRBV20-1, the J call TRBJ2-7; the D call of TRBD1 rests on TCRdb alone, since no DNA is present to check it. There are 17 residues in the CDR3. Germline V gene sequence: CDR1 DFQATT, CDR2 SNEGSKA (reference sequence).

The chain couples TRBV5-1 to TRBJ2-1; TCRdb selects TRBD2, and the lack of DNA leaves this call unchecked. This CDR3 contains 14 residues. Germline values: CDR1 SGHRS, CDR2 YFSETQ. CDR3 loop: CASSLRGSPNEQFF.

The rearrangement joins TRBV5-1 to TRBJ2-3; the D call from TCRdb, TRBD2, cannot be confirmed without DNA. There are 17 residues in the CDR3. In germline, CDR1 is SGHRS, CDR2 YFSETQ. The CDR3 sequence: CASSLESVSGSTDTQYF.

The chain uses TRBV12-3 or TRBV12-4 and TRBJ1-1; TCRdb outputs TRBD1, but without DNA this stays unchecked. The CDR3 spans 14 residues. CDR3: CASRETALYTEAFF.

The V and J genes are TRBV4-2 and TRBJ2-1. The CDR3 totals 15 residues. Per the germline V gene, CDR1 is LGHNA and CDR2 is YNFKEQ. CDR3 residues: CASSPGLSFHNEQFF.

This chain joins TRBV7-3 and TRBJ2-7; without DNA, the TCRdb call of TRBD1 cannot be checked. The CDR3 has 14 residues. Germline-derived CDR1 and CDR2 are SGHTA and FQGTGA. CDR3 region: CASSLYSGNYEQYF.

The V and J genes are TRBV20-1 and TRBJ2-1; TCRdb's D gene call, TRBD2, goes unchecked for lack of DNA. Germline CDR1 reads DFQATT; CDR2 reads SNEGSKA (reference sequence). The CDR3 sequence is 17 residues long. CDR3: CSAPGTSGTLRHNEQFF.

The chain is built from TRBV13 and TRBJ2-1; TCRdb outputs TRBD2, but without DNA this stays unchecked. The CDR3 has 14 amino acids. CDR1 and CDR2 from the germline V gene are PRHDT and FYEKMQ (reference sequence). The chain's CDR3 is CATKTSGTLNEQFF.

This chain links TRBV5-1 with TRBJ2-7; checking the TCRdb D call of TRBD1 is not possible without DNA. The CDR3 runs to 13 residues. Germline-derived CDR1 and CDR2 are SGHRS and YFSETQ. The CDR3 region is CASRKGGAYEQYF.

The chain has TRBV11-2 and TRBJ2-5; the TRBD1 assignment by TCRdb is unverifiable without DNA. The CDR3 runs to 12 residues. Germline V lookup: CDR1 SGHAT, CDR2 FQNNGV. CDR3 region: CASSKGAKTQYF.

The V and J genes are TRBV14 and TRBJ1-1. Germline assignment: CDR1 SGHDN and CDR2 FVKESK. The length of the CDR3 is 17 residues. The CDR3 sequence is CASSQERQVSLNTEAFF. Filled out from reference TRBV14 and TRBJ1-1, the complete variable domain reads EAGVTQFPSHSVIEKGQTVTLRCDPISGHDNLYWYRRVMGKEIKFLLHFVKESKQDESGMPNNRFLAERTGGTYSTLKVQPAELEDSGVYFCASSQERQVSLNTEAFFGQGTRLTVV.

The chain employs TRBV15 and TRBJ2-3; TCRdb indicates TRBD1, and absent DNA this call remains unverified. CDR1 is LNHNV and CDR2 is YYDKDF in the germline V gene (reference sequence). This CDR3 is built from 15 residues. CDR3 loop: CATSSGDSNTDTQYF. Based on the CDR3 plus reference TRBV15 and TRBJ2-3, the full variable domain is DAMVIQNPRYQVTQFGKPVTLSCSQTLNHNVMYWYQQKSSQAPKLLFHYYDKDFNNEADTPDNFQSRRPNTSFCFLDIRSPGLGDTAMYLCATSSGDSNTDTQYFGPGTRLTVL.

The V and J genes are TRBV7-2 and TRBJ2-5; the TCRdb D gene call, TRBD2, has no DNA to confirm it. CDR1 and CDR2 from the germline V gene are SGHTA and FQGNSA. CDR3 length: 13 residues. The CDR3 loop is CASSRSIRATQYF. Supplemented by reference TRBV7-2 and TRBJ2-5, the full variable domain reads GAGVSQSPSNKVTEKGKDVELRCDPISGHTALYWYRQSLGQGLEFLIYFQGNSAPDKSGLPSDRFSAERTGGSVSTLTIQRTQQEDSAVYLCASSRSIRATQYFGPGTRLLVL.

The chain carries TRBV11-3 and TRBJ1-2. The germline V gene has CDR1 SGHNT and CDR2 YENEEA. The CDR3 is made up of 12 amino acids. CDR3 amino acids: CASSFQGQGYTF. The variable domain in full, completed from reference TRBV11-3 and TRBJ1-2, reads EAGVVQSPRYKIIEKKQPVAFWCNPISGHNTLYWYLQNLGQGPELLIRYENEEAVDDSQLPKDRFSAERLKGVDSTLKIQPAELGDSAVYLCASSFQGQGYTFGSGTRLTVV.

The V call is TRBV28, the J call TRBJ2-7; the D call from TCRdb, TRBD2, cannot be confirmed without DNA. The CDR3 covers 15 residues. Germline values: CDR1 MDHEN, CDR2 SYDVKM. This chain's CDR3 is CASSFISGVSYEQYF.

The CDR3 region is CSVVGGRWDEQFF. The V call is TRBV29-1, the J call TRBJ2-1; TCRdb's D call, TRBD2, is unchecked because there is no DNA. Per germline, CDR1 SQVTM and CDR2 ANQGSEA. The length of the CDR3 is 13 residues.